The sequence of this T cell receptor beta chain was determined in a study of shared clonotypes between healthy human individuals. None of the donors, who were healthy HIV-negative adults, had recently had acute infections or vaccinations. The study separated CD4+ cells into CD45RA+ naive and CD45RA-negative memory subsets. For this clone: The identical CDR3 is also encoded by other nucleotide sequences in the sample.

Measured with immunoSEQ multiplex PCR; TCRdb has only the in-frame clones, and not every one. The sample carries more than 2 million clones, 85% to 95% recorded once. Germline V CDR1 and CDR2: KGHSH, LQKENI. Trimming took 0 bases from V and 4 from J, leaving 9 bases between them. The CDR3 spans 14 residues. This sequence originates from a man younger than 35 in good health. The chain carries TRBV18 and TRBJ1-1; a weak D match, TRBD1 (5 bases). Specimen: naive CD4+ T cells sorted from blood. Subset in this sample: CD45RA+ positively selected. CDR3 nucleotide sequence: TGTGCCAGCTCACCACCCGCCGGGGGCACTGAAGCTTTCTTT. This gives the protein CASSPPAGGTEAFF. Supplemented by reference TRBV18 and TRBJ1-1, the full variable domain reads NAGVMQNPRHLVRRRGQEARLRCSPMKGHSHVYWYRQLPEEGLKFMVYLQKENIIDESGMPKERFSAEFPKEGPSILRIQQVVRGDSAAYFCASSPPAGGTEAFFGQGTRLTVV.